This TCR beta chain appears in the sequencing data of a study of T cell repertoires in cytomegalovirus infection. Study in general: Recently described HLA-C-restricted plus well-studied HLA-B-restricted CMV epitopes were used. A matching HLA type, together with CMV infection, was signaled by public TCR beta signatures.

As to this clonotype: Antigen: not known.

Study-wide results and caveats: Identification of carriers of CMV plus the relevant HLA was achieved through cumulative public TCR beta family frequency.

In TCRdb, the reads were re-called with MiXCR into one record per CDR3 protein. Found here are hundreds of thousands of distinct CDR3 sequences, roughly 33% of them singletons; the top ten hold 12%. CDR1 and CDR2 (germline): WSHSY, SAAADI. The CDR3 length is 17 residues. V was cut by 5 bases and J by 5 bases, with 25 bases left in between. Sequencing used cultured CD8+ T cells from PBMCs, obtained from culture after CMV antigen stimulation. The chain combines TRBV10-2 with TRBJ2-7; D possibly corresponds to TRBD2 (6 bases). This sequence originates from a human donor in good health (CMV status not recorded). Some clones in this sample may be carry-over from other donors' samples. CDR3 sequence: CASSLRPRGGLDNEQYF. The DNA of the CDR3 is TGCGCCAGCAGTCTCCGACCACGTGGGGGACTGGACAACGAGCAGTACTTC.